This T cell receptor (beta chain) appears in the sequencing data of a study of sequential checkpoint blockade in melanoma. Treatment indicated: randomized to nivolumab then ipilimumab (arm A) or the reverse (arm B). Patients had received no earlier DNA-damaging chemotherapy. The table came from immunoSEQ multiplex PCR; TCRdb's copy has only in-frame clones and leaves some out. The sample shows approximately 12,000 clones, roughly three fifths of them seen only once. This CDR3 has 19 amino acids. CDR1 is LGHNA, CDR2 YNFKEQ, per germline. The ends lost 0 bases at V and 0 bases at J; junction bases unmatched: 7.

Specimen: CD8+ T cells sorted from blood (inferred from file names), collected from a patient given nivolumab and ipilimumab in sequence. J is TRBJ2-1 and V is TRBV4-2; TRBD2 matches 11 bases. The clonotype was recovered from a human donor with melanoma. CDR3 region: CASSQEPGLAGLSYNEQFF. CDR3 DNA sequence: TGTGCCAGCAGCCAAGAACCCGGACTAGCGGGCCTCTCCTACAATGAGCAGTTCTTC.